These 27 T cell receptor beta chains originate from one sample sequenced in a study of OX40 agonist ivuxolimab in advanced cancers. Library prep was done by the immunoSEQ multiplex PCR assay. TCRdb holds this immuneACCESS table with in-frame rearrangements only. Some clones are missing; in checked studies, unresolved V genes explain under half, and the rest has no known cause. The sample records 12,000 to 15,000 clones, roughly 76% of which are singletons. The ten largest clones take up about 15% of the sample. The sequencing here drew on CD4+ or CD8+ T cells sorted from blood, taken in a trial of the OX40 agonist ivuxolimab. The receptors were sampled from an adult with an advanced solid tumor such as melanoma, head and neck, liver or kidney cancer.

This clone was counted between two and nine times. The chain has TRBV4-3 and TRBJ1-2; weak D call: TRBD1 (5 bases). V lost 0 bases, J lost 2 bases, and 10 bases lay in between. The CDR3 has 15 amino acids. The germline CDR1 and CDR2 sequences are LGHNA and YSLEER. CDR3 DNA sequence: TGCGCCAGCAGCCAAGAACGGGGGGACAACTATGGCTACACCTTC. This encodes CASSQERGDNYGYTF.

This chain uses TRBV19 with TRBJ2-7, with 7 positions matching TRBD2. V gave up 6 bases and J gave up 2 bases; unmatched junction bases: 4. CDR1 is LNHDA and CDR2 is SQIVND in the germline V gene (reference sequence). This CDR3 comprises 13 residues. The CDR3 region is CASSSGMPYEQYF. CDR3 DNA: TGTGCCAGTAGCAGCGGGATGCCCTACGAGCAGTACTTC.

The CDR3 bases are TGTGCCAGCAGCTGGGGGGCCGGGGAGCTGTTTTTT. It yields the protein CASSWGAGELFF. V is TRBV5-6 and J is TRBJ2-2; TRBD2 might be the D (6 bases). Trimming pared 3 bases from V and 6 bases from J, leaving 6 bases between. This CDR3 region has 12 residues. Germline V gives CDR1 SGHDT, CDR2 YYEEEE.

The J gene is TRBJ2-1, the V gene TRBV15; D gene unclear. This CDR3 comprises 13 residues. Germline CDR1 reads LNHNV; CDR2 reads YYDKDF (reference sequence). Trimming left V 3 bases short and J 8 bases short, with 11 bases between. The CDR3 DNA is TGTGCCACCAGCAGTTCCTTGTTCGATGAGCAGTTCTTC. As protein: CATSSSLFDEQFF. Together with reference TRBV15 and TRBJ2-1, the CDR3 gives the full variable domain: DAMVIQNPRYQVTQFGKPVTLSCSQTLNHNVMYWYQQKSSQAPKLLFHYYDKDFNNEADTPDNFQSRRPNTSFCFLDIRSPGLGDTAMYLCATSSSLFDEQFFGPGTRLTVL.

In its sample, this clone was seen once. The chain employs TRBV4-1 and TRBJ2-7; 8 nucleotides agree with TRBD1. CDR3 length: 15 amino acids. Germline trimming cut 2 bases from V and 7 bases from J; bases unmatched to any gene: 10. The germline V gene encodes CDR1 MGHRA and CDR2 YSYEKL. As DNA, the CDR3 is TGCGCCAGCAGCCAACAAAACAGGGGGTTGGAGGAGCAGTACTTC. Amino acid sequence: CASSQQNRGLEEQYF.

The chain links TRBV6-1 to TRBJ1-6, with D possibly TRBD1 on 6 matching bases. Germline V gene data show CDR1 as MNHNS and CDR2 as SASEGT. V was pared by 6 bases and J by 6 bases, with 15 bases between. The CDR3 has 15 amino acids. CDR3 sequence reads: CASSSDSNGNSPLHF. The DNA for the CDR3 is TGTGCCAGCAGCTCGGACAGCAATGGTAATTCACCCCTCCACTTT.

This rearrangement joins TRBV6-5 to TRBJ1-1; the D is unclear. V lost 6 bases to trimming and J lost 4 bases, with 12 bases between them. The germline CDR1 and CDR2 sequences are MNHEY and SVGAGI. The CDR3 loop spans 13 amino acids. The CDR3 reads CASSLGRGTEAFF. DNA for the CDR3: TGTGCCAGCAGCTTAGGACGGGGCACTGAAGCTTTCTTT.

This clone was observed a few times. The CDR3 is CASSNVQGLSYLEQYF. Here the CDR3 DNA reads TGTGCCAGTAGTAACGTACAGGGGCTGAGCTACTTAGAGCAGTACTTC. The V call is TRBV19, the J call TRBJ2-7, with TRBD1 matching over 7 bases. The germline V gene encodes CDR1 LNHDA and CDR2 SQIVND (reference sequence). With 4 bases clipped from V and 7 bases from J, the junction kept 16 bases outside the gene matches. The CDR3 is 16 residues long.

J is TRBJ2-7 and V is TRBV30, with 9 bases aligning to TRBD2. CDR1 and CDR2 (germline): GTSNPN, SVGIG (reference sequence). This CDR3 contains 16 residues. The trim removed 0 bases at V and 6 bases at J, leaving 12 bases unmatched. CDR3 coding DNA: TGTGCCTGGAGTGTCACGGCGGGGGGGCCGGTGGGCGAGCAGTACTTC. It translates to CAWSVTAGGPVGEQYF.

This clone was seen once. The chain links TRBV25-1 to TRBJ1-1; D ambiguous. The germline V gene has CDR1 MGHDK and CDR2 SYGVNS. Trimming took off 4 bases at V and 0 bases at J, with 6 bases between the two ends. The CDR3 sequence is 13 residues long. The CDR3 here is CASSAGMNTEAFF. CDR3 nucleotide sequence: TGTGCCAGCAGTGCGGGTATGAACACTGAAGCTTTCTTT. The full variable domain, rest sourced from reference TRBV25-1 and TRBJ1-1, is EADIYQTPRYLVIGTGKKITLECSQTMGHDKMYWYQQDPGMELHLIHYSYGVNSTEKGDLSSESTVSRIRTEHFPLTLESARPSHTSQYLCASSAGMNTEAFFGQGTRLTVV.

The chain employs TRBV6-1 and TRBJ1-2; TRBD1 matches at 9 bases. The J segment lost 8 bases and the V segment lost 5 bases, leaving 6 bases of the junction unmatched. The length of the CDR3 is 13 residues. Germline CDR1 MNHNS, CDR2 SASEGT. For the CDR3, the DNA is TGTGCCAGCAGTTTCGGACAGGGGAAAGGCTACACCTTC. This sequence encodes CASSFGQGKGYTF.

This clone is termed medium-sized. The chain combines TRBV5-1 with TRBJ2-5; 8 bases map to TRBD2. Germline assignment: CDR1 SGHRS and CDR2 YFSETQ. The CDR3 extends over 15 amino acids. V gave up 3 bases and J gave up 2 bases; unmatched junction bases: 6. The CDR3 here is CASSSTTGGQETQYF. The CDR3 nucleotides read TGCGCCAGCAGCTCGACCACGGGGGGGCAAGAGACCCAGTACTTC.

The rearrangement uses TRBV4-1 and TRBJ2-6, with D possibly TRBD1 on 5 matching bases. Germline V lookup: CDR1 MGHRA, CDR2 YSYEKL. Trimming shortened V by 1 base and J by 0 bases, and 10 bases separated the two germline ends. The CDR3 consists of 17 residues. The CDR3 is CASSQVQGLSGANVLTF. In nucleotides, the CDR3 is TGCGCCAGCAGCCAAGTTCAGGGCCTCTCTGGGGCCAACGTCCTGACTTTC.

The CDR3 protein is CATSRTPGQPQHF. The CDR3 DNA is TGTGCCACCAGCCGGACCCCCGGGCAGCCCCAGCATTTT. The genes are TRBV15 and TRBJ1-5; D remains ambiguous. V dropped 5 bases and J dropped 7 bases, with 12 bases sitting between them. The CDR3 consists of 13 residues. Per the germline V gene, CDR1 is LNHNV and CDR2 is YYDKDF (reference sequence).

The V call is TRBV2, the J call TRBJ1-1; D is ambiguous. The germline V gene encodes CDR1 SNHLY and CDR2 FYNNEI. This CDR3 contains 13 residues. The V end was cut by 1 base, the J end by 2 bases, with 5 bases between. The DNA for the CDR3 is TGTGCCAGCAGTGAAGGTATTAACACTGAAGCTTTCTTT. Translating gives CASSEGINTEAFF.

The chain couples TRBV6-6 to TRBJ2-7, with TRBD1 identical over 8 bases. J gave up 4 bases and V 2 bases, and 4 bases lay outside the gene matches. The germline V gene encodes CDR1 MNHNY and CDR2 SVGAGI (reference sequence). The CDR3 runs 14 residues. In nucleotides, the CDR3 is TGTGCCAGCAGTTACCAGGGGGCGAGGTACGAGCAGTACTTC. It encodes CASSYQGARYEQYF.

The chain carries TRBV5-4 and TRBJ1-1; no clear D gene. V gave up 4 bases and J gave up 10 bases, with 20 bases separating them. This CDR3 is built from 14 residues. The germline CDR1 and CDR2 sequences are SGHNT and YYREEE (reference sequence). CDR3 residues: CASSPGRVPVGAFF. Written as DNA, the CDR3 is TGTGCCAGCAGCCCGGGGAGGGTCCCAGTGGGAGCTTTCTTT.

The chain uses TRBV5-1 and TRBJ2-7; D gene ambiguous. Germline CDR1 SGHRS, CDR2 YFSETQ. The CDR3 covers 11 residues. V lost 2 bases to trimming and J lost 3 bases, with 3 bases between them. The CDR3 sequence: CASSFGYEQYF. The DNA for the CDR3 is TGCGCCAGCAGCTTCGGCTACGAGCAGTACTTC.

This rearrangement joins TRBV7-2 to TRBJ2-7; 10 nucleotides match TRBD1. Unmatched junction bases numbered 7, after V lost 3 bases and J lost 5 bases. Germline V gene lookup returns CDR1 SGHTA and CDR2 FQGNSA. The CDR3 is made up of 15 amino acids. Here the CDR3 reads CASSLRDRGWNEQYF. The CDR3 DNA is TGTGCCAGCAGCTTGAGGGACAGGGGATGGAACGAGCAGTACTTC.

The chain uses TRBV29-1 and TRBJ1-1; possible D gene TRBD1, 5 bases. The CDR3 sequence is 12 residues long. Germline V gene lookup returns CDR1 SQVTM and CDR2 ANQGSEA. Trimming cost V 6 bases and J 7 bases, with 15 bases left between them. CDR3 protein: CSVFPGGLEAFF. CDR3 DNA sequence: TGCAGCGTATTCCCGGGGGGTCTTGAAGCTTTCTTT. The variable domain in full, completed from reference TRBV29-1 and TRBJ1-1, reads SAVISQKPSRDICQRGTSLTIQCQVDSQVTMMFWYRQQPGQSLTLIATANQGSEATYESGFVIDKFPISRPNLTFSTLTVSNMSPEDSSIYLCSVFPGGLEAFFGQGTRLTVV.

The chain combines TRBV19 with TRBJ2-2; D is undetermined. Germline V CDR1 and CDR2: LNHDA, SQIVND (reference sequence). This CDR3 is built from 12 residues. Deletions cut 3 bases from V and 2 bases from J, with 1 base between. CDR3 nucleotides: TGTGCCAGTAGTATCAACACCGGGGAGCTGTTTTTT. It yields the protein CASSINTGELFF.

This clone was observed a single time. This chain connects TRBV2 to TRBJ2-1; D is ambiguous. Germline V CDR1 and CDR2: SNHLY, FYNNEI. V lost 4 bases to trimming and J lost 5 bases, with 3 bases between them. The length of the CDR3 is 11 residues. The CDR3 region is CASSVNNEQFF. Written as DNA, the CDR3 is TGTGCCAGCAGTGTCAACAATGAGCAGTTCTTC. Supplemented by reference TRBV2 and TRBJ2-1, the full variable domain reads EPEVTQTPSHQVTQMGQEVILRCVPISNHLYFYWYRQILGQKVEFLVSFYNNEISEKSEIFDDQFSVERPDGSNFTLKIRSTKLEDSAMYFCASSVNNEQFFGPGTRLTVL.

The chain combines TRBV27 with TRBJ2-1; no reliable D call. The CDR3 runs 15 residues. In germline, CDR1 is MNHEY, CDR2 SMNVEV (reference sequence). Trimming took off 6 bases at V and 1 base at J, with 13 bases between the two ends. This CDR3 reads CASRLAVGSYNEQFF. The CDR3 nucleotides read TGTGCCAGCAGACTCGCAGTTGGGTCCTACAATGAGCAGTTCTTC.

The J gene is TRBJ2-5, the V gene TRBV4-1, with TRBD1 identical over 7 bases. Per germline, CDR1 MGHRA and CDR2 YSYEKL. The CDR3 length is 15 residues. The V gene end was trimmed by 1 base and the J gene end by 5 bases; junction bases not matched to a gene: 7. In DNA form, the CDR3 reads TGCGCCAGCAGCCAAGGGGAAGGGGGCCGGGAGACCCAGTACTTC. Translated, it gives CASSQGEGGRETQYF.

The chain combines TRBV6-1 with TRBJ1-1; no clear D. V lost 1 base to trimming and J lost 6 bases, with 6 bases between them. Germline CDR1 reads MNHNS; CDR2 reads SASEGT. The CDR3 contains 12 residues. In DNA, the CDR3 is TGTGCCAGCAGTGAAGACCGGCCTGAAGCTTTCTTT. The encoded protein is CASSEDRPEAFF.

This sequence joins TRBV6-1 and TRBJ1-3, with D tentatively TRBD1 (6 bases). The CDR3 covers 14 residues. In germline, CDR1 is MNHNS, CDR2 SASEGT. V lost 8 bases to trimming and J lost 0 bases, with 11 bases between them. The CDR3 DNA reads as TGTGCCAGCTCGACAGGTTCCTCTGGAAACACCATATATTTT. It is translated as CASSTGSSGNTIYF.

The genes are TRBV7-2 and TRBJ1-2, with 8 bases that match TRBD1. V lost 1 base to trimming and J lost 7 bases; unmatched junction nucleotides: 5. Germline loops: CDR1 SGHTA, CDR2 FQGNSA. This CDR3 region has 14 residues. The CDR3 nucleotides read TGTGCCAGCAGCTTAGGACAGGGGAGCGTTGGCTACACCTTC. Its protein product is CASSLGQGSVGYTF. Full variable domain (missing parts from reference TRBV7-2 and TRBJ1-2): GAGVSQSPSNKVTEKGKDVELRCDPISGHTALYWYRQSLGQGLEFLIYFQGNSAPDKSGLPSDRFSAERTGGSVSTLTIQRTQQEDSAVYLCASSLGQGSVGYTFGSGTRLTVV.